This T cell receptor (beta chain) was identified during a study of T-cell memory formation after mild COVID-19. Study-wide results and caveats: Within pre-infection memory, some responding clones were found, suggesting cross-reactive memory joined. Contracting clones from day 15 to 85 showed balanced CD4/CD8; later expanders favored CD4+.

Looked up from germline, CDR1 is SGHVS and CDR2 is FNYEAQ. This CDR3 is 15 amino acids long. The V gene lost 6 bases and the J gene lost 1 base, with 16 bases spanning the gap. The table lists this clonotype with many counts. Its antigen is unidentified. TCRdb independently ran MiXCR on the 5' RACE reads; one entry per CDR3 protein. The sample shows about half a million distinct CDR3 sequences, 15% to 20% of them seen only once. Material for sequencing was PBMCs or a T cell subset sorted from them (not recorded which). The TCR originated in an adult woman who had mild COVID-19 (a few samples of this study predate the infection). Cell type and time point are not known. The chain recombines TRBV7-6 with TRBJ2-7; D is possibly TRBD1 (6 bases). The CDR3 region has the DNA TGTGCCAGCAGTAGGACTTCTCAGGGGTCCTACGAGCAGTACTTC. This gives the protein CASSRTSQGSYEQYF.